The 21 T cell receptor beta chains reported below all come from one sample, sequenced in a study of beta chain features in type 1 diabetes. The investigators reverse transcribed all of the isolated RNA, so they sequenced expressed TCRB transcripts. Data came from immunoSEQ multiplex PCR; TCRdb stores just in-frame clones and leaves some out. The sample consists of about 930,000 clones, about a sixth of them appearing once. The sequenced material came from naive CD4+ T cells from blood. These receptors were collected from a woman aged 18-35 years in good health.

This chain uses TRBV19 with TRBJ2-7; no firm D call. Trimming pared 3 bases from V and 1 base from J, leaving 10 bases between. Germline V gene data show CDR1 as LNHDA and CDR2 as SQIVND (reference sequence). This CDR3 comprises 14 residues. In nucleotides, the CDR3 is TGTGCCAGTAGTATTCCCGGATTATCCTACGAGCAGTACTTC. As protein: CASSIPGLSYEQYF.

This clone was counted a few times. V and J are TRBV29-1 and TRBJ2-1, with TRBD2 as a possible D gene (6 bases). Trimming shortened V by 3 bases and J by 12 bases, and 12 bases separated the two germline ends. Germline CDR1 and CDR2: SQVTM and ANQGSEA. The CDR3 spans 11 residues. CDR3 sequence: CSVDWRDWQFF. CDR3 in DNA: TGCAGCGTTGACTGGCGGGACTGGCAGTTCTTC.

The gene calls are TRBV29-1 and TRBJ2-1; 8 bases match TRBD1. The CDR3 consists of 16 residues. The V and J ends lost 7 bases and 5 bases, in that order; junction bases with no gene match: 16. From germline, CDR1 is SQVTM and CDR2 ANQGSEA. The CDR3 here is CSELTGAQSTNNEQFF. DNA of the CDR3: TGCAGCGAGCTGACAGGGGCCCAGTCTACGAACAATGAGCAGTTCTTC.

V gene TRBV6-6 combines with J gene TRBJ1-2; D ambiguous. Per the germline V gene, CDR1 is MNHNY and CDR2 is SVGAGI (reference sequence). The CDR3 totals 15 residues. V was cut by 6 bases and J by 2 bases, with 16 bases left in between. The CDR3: CASRAPDNPNYGYTF. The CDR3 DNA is TGTGCCAGCAGAGCCCCCGACAACCCAAACTATGGCTACACCTTC.

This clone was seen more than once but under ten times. CDR3 sequence reads: CATRETEGANVLTF. The CDR3 DNA follows: TGTGCCACCCGCGAAACGGAAGGGGCCAACGTCCTGACTTTC. The rearrangement uses TRBV6-4 and TRBJ2-6, with no clear D. Per the germline V gene, CDR1 is MRHNA and CDR2 is SNTAGT. This CDR3 region has 14 residues. The V and J ends lost 10 bases and 4 bases respectively, with 14 bases between them.

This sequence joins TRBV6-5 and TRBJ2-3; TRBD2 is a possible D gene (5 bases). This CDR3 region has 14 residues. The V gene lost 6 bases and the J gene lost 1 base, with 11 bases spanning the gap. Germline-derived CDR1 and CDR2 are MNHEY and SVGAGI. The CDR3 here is CASSRSRGTDTQYF. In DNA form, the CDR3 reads TGTGCCAGCAGCCGCTCGAGGGGCACAGATACGCAGTATTTT.

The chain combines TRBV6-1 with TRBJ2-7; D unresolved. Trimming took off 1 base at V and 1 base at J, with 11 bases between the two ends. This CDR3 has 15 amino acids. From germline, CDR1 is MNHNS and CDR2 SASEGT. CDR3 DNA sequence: TGTGCCAGCAGTGAAGATATGGGCGGATCCTACGAGCAGTACTTC. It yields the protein CASSEDMGGSYEQYF.

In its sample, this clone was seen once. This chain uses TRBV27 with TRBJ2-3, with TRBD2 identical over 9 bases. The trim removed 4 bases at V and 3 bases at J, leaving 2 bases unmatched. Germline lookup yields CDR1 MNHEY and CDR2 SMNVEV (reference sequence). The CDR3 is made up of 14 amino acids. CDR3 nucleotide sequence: TGTGCCAGCAGTTGGGGACTAGCAACAGATACGCAGTATTTT. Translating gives CASSWGLATDTQYF.

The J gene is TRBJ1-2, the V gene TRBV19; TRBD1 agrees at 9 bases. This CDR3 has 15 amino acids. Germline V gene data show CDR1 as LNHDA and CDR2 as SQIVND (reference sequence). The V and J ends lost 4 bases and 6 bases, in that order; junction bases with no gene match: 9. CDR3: CASSTAGTGSNGYTF. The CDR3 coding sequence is TGTGCCAGTAGTACGGCCGGGACAGGGTCGAATGGCTACACCTTC.

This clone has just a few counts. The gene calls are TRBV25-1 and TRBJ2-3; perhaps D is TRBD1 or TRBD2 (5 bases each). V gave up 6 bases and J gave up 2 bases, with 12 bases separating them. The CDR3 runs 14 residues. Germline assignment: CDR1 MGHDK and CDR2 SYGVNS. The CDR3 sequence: CASSSGPNTDTQYF. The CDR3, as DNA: TGTGCCAGCAGCTCGGGACCAAACACAGATACGCAGTATTTT. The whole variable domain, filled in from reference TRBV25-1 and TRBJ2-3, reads EADIYQTPRYLVIGTGKKITLECSQTMGHDKMYWYQQDPGMELHLIHYSYGVNSTEKGDLSSESTVSRIRTEHFPLTLESARPSHTSQYLCASSSGPNTDTQYFGPGTRLTVL.

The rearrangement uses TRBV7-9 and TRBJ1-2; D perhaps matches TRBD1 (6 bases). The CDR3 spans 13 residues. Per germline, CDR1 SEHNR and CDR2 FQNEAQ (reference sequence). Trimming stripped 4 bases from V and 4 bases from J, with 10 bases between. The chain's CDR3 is CASSYRDIYGYTF. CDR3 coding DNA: TGTGCCAGCAGCTACCGGGACATCTATGGCTACACCTTC.

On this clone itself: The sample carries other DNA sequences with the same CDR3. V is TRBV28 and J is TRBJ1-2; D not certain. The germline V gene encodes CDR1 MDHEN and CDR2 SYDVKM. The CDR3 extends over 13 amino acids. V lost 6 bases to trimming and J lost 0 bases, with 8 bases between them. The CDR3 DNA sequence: TGTGCCAGCAGGCCCGGGCCTAACTATGGCTACACCTTC. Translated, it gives CASRPGPNYGYTF.

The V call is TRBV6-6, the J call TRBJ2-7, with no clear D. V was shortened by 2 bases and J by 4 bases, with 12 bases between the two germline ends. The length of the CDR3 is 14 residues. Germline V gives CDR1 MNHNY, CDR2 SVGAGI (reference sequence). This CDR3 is CASSYVGVSYEQYF. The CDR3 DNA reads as TGTGCCAGCAGTTACGTGGGCGTCAGTTACGAGCAGTACTTC.

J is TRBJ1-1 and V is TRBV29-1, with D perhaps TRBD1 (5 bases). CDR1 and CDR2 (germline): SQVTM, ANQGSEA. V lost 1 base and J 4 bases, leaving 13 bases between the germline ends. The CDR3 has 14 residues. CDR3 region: CSVEVQGRGTEAFF. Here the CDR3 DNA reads TGCAGCGTTGAAGTTCAGGGACGAGGCACTGAAGCTTTCTTT.

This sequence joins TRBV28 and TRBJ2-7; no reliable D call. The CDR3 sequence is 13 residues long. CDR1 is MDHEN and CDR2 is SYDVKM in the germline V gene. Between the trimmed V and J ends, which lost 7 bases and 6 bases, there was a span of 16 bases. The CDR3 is CASMIALKREQYF. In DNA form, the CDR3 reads TGTGCCAGCATGATCGCCTTAAAGCGCGAGCAGTACTTC.

CDR3 residues: CASSSVAAGFTGELFF. The CDR3 DNA sequence: TGTGCCAGCAGCTCCGTAGCGGCGGGATTCACCGGGGAGCTGTTTTTT. V is TRBV7-2 and J is TRBJ2-2; weak D call: TRBD2 (6 bases). The CDR3 length is 16 residues. Germline V CDR1 and CDR2: SGHTA, FQGNSA. The V end lost 4 bases, the J end lost 4 bases, and 16 bases lay between the germline ends.

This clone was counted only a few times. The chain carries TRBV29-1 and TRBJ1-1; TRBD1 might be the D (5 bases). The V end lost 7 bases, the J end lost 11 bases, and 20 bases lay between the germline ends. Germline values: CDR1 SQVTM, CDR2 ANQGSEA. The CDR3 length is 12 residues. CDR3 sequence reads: CSGGDSGQGAFF. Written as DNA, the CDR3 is TGCAGCGGTGGGGACTCAGGGCAAGGGGCTTTCTTT.

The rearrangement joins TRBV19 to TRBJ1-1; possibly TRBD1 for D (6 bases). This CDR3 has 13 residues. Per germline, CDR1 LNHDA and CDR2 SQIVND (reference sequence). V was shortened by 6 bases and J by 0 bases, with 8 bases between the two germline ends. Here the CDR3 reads CASRDRLNTEAFF. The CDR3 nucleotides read TGTGCCAGTAGGGACAGATTGAACACTGAAGCTTTCTTT.

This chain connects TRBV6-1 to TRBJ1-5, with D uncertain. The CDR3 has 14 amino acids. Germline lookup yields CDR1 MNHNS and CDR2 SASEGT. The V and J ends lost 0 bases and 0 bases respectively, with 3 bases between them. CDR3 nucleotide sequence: TGTGCCAGCAGTGAAGCTTCTAGCAATCAGCCCCAGCATTTT. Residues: CASSEASSNQPQHF.

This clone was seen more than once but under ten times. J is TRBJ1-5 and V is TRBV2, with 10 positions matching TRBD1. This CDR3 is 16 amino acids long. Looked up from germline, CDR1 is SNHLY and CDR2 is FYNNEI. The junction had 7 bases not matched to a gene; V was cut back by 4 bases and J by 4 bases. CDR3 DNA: TGTGCCAGCAGTGGCAGACAGGGGGCAGAGAATCAGCCCCAGCATTTT. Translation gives CASSGRQGAENQPQHF. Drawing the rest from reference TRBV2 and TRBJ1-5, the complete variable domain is EPEVTQTPSHQVTQMGQEVILRCVPISNHLYFYWYRQILGQKVEFLVSFYNNEISEKSEIFDDQFSVERPDGSNFTLKIRSTKLEDSAMYFCASSGRQGAENQPQHFGDGTRLSIL.

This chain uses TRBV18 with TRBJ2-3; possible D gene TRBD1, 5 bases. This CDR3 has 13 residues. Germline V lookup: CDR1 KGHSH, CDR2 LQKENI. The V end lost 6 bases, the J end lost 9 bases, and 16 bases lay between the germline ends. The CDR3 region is CASSPDMGYTQYF. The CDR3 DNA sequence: TGTGCCAGCTCCCCGGACATGGGGTACACGCAGTATTTT.